Described below is a single T cell receptor (beta chain) sequence and its context. Its antigen remains unknown. The data belong to a study of OX40 agonist ivuxolimab in advanced cancers. Study-level background: Previous treatment with anti-PD-1, anti-PD-L1 or anti-CTLA-4 therapy was allowed; 40% had received some. Among those treated, three patients had partial responses, one with hepatocellular carcinoma and two with cutaneous melanoma.

At baseline, cycle 4 day 1, and cycle 7 day 1, blood was sampled. Assay used: immunoSEQ multiplex PCR; TCRdb lists only in-frame clones, some missing. The sample carries about 82,000 clones, just over 85% recorded once. Per germline, CDR1 SEHNR and CDR2 FQNEAQ (reference sequence). V trimming: 1 base; J trimming: 7 bases; junction bases outside the gene matches: 4. This CDR3 contains 15 residues. Findings of the study overall: Compared with CD4+, CD8+ T cells on average had more expanded clones.

This sequence joins TRBV7-9 and TRBJ1-2, with 12 bases fitting TRBD1. Source: CD4+ or CD8+ T cells sorted from blood, taken in a trial of the OX40 agonist ivuxolimab. This clonotype originated in an adult with an advanced solid tumor such as melanoma, head and neck, liver or kidney cancer. The DNA of the CDR3 is TGTGCCAGCAGCTTAGGGGACAGGGGGCCGCGTGGCTACACCTTC. Its translation: CASSLGDRGPRGYTF.